The TCR beta chain under discussion was sequenced for a study of blood T cell repertoires in COVID-19. As for the study in general: There were acute and convalescent COVID-19 samples, and they came from the United States, Italy and Spain. Sources were T cells, B-cell-depleted T cells, or PBMCs; the material itself was cDNA or gDNA.

This CDR3 is 19 amino acids long. Trimming shortened V by 4 bases and J by 1 base, and 24 bases separated the two germline ends. From germline, CDR1 is LGHNA and CDR2 YNFKEQ. The authors' processing: Scientists estimated how many nucleated cells there were by amplifying reference gene primers. Here immunoSEQ multiplex PCR was the method, and the copy in TCRdb shows in-frame clones only, minus some. That table gives V, J and clone size, and the DNA gave D and trimming. The top ten clones hold 0.62% of a sample with 150,000 to 200,000 clones, 85% to 90% of them seen once. This clone has just one count. The clonotype comes from a man aged 50-60 years with acute or convalescent COVID-19. The specimen sequenced was peripheral blood. V is TRBV4-2 and J is TRBJ2-3; possible D gene TRBD2, 8 bases. The CDR3 DNA follows: TGTGCCAGCAGCCCCCAGGGGGGTTTCCAGCGGGGGCGCACAGATACGCAGTATTTT. It is translated as CASSPQGGFQRGRTDTQYF.